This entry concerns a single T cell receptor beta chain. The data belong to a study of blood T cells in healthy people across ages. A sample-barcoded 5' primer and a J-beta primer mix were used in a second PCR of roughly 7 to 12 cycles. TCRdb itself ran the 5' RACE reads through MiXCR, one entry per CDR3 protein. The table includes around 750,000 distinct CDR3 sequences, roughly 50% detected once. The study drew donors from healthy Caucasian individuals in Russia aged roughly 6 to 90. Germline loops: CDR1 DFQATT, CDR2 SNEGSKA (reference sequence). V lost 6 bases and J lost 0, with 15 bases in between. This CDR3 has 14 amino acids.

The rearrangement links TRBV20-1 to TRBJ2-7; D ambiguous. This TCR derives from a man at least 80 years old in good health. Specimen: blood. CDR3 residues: CSAQRTRSSYEQYF. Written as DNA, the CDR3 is TGCAGTGCACAAAGGACCCGTAGCTCCTACGAGCAGTACTTC.